The subject of this entry is one T cell receptor (beta chain). No antigen is known for it. This entry comes from a study of long-term antiretroviral therapy in people with HIV. Trimming left V 8 bases short and J 6 bases short, with 10 bases between. CDR1 GTSNPN and CDR2 SVGIG come from the germline V gene (reference sequence). This CDR3 has 10 amino acids. General study findings and limits: Dominance of pre-ART expanded clones persisted, fluctuating and often declining after ART.

Runs used v3.0 of the immunoSEQ assay and were done at survey level. A target of about 35,000-55,000 T-cell genomes per sample was set for sequencing. The method was immunoSEQ multiplex PCR; TCRdb's version includes in-frame clones alone and lacks a portion of them. The sample includes 15,000 to 20,000 clones, approximately 80% of them seen just once. Specimen: unsorted PBMCs, collected just under 2.6 years before starting antiretroviral therapy. V is TRBV30 and J is TRBJ1-2; maybe TRBD1 (6 bases). The TCR comes from a woman aged 45 to 65 with HIV. Here the CDR3 reads CAGQSDGYTF. As DNA, the CDR3 is TGTGCCGGACAGAGCGATGGCTACACCTTC.